The TCR beta chain under discussion was sequenced for a study of cytomegalovirus exposure and HLA in healthy donors. Study as a whole: Earlier work reported 95 million to 130 million unique TCR beta sequences from about 180 million T cells.

The germline CDR1 and CDR2 sequences are SGDLS and YYNGEE. The CDR3 sequence is 15 residues long. V shed 4 bases and J 4 bases; nucleotides not matched to a gene: 9. As regards this clone: Its target is unknown.

Primers for the PCR totalled 60 Vbeta and 13 Jbeta. Assay: immunoSEQ multiplex PCR; the TCRdb copy retains only in-frame clones and omits some. The sample has approximately 93,000 clones, approximately 83% seen once. Notes on the study in general: Later genetic work tied a missense DCLRE1C variant to beta-chain V and J trimming.

J is TRBJ2-3 and V is TRBV9; 7 nucleotides line up with TRBD1. The sequence came from a man over 45 in good health and CMV-seronegative. The material sequenced was PBMCs. The DNA of the CDR3 is TGTGCCAGCAGCTCCGACAGGGTCAGAGCAGATACGCAGTATTTT. Its translation: CASSSDRVRADTQYF.